This is a list of T cell receptor beta chains from one sample in a study of OX40 agonist ivuxolimab in advanced cancers. TCRdb keeps only in-frame clones here, not all; method: immunoSEQ multiplex PCR. Here the sample spans around 53,000 clones, around nine tenths being singletons. Material: CD4+ or CD8+ T cells sorted from blood, obtained in a trial of the OX40 agonist ivuxolimab. Receptor source: an adult with an advanced solid tumor such as melanoma, head and neck, liver or kidney cancer. Both conserved end residues are part of each CDR3.

TRBV14	TRBJ2-3	CASSQGGVATQYF
TRBV2	TRBJ1-5	CASKSGGRNQPQHF
TRBV10-2	TRBJ2-1	CASFWDGEQFF
TRBV10-2	TRBJ2-7	CACRGAGYEQYF
TRBV28	TRBJ2-7	CASSRDPYEQYF
TRBV28	TRBJ1-6	CARDRTGSRLHSPLHF
TRBV5-1	TRBJ2-1	CASSLGGWADNEQFF
TRBV27	TRBJ2-2	CASKAGTANTGELFF
TRBV30	TRBJ1-4	CAWTPGEEKLFF
TRBV5-1	TRBJ1-2	CASSLAAGYDGYTF
TRBV5-1	TRBJ2-3	CASSPPAGDKGDTQYF
TRBV7-9	TRBJ1-2	CASSFGANYGYTF
TRBV5-1	TRBJ2-7	CASSFDPGASYEQYF
TRBV4-2	TRBJ2-3	CASTQSPGSRTDTQYF
TRBV7-9	TRBJ1-3	CASSPVGGAGNTIYF
TRBV28	TRBJ2-1	CASSSHLGGGGSSYNEQFF
TRBV2	TRBJ2-6	CASSEAVGVGTGANVLTF
TRBV27	TRBJ2-1	CASSFWGTYNEQFF
TRBV6-4	TRBJ2-1	CASSDRTGGNNEQFF
TRBV11-2	TRBJ2-1	CASSLPWRKERGSSNEQFF
TRBV19	TRBJ2-1	CASSGRWDSYNEQFF
TRBV7-9	TRBJ1-4	CASSFLRGGKLFF
TRBV7-6	TRBJ2-1	CASSLTSGGTSYNEQFF
TRBV9	TRBJ2-3	CASSAAGVDTDTQYF
TRBV7-2	TRBJ1-5	CASSLGQGWQPQHF
TRBV6-4	TRBJ1-2	CASSKPGRSLTGTNYGYTF
TRBV5-3	TRBJ2-5	CARSLASGVIQETQYF
TRBV10-2	TRBJ1-3	CASSGVLSGNTIYF
TRBV11-2	TRBJ2-5	CASSLDIPNKLETQYF
TRBV7-3	TRBJ2-5	CASSPTAQRQETQYF
TRBV5-5	TRBJ1-3	CASSLPSFGNTIYF
TRBV5-8	TRBJ2-3	CASRAHTDTQYF
TRBV30	TRBJ1-2	CAWSVSLYGYTF
TRBV30	TRBJ1-5	CAWSVLFSGEQPQHF
TRBV2	TRBJ2-1	CASNRQGIIYEQFF
TRBV19	TRBJ2-1	CATRRGAYGEQFF
TRBV2	TRBJ1-2	CASSRQGAFGYTF
TRBV19	TRBJ2-5	CASSILGLEETQYF